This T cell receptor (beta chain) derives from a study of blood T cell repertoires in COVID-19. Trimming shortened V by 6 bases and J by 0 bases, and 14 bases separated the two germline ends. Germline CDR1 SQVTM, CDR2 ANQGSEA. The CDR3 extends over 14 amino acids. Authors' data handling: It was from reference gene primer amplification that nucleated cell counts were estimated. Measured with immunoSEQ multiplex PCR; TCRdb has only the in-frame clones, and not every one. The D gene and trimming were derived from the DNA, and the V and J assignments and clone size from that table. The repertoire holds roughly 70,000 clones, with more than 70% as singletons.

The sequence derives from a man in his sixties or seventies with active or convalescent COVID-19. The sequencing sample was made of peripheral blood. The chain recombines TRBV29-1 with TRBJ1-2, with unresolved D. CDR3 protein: CSVQLSGPNYGYTF. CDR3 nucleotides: TGCAGCGTCCAACTGAGCGGACCTAACTATGGCTACACCTTC.